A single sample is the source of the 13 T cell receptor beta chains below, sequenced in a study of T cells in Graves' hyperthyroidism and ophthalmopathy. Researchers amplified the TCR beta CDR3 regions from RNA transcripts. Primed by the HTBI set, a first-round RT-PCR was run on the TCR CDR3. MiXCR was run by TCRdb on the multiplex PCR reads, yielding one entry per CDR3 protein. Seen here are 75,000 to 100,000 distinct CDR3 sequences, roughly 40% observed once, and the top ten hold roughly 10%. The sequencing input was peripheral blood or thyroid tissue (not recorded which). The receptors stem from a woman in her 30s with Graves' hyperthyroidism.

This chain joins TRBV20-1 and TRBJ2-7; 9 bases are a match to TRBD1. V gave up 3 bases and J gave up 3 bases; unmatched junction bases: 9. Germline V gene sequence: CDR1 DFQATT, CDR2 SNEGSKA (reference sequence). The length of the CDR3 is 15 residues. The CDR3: CSASPGTGSHYEQYF. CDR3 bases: TGCAGTGCTAGCCCCGGGACAGGGTCCCACTACGAGCAGTACTTC.

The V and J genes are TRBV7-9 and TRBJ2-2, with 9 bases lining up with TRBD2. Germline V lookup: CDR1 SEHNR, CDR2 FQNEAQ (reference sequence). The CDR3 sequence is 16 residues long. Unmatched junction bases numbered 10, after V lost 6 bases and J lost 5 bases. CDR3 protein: CASRFLAGSGTGELFF. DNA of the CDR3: TGTGCCAGCAGGTTTCTAGCGGGAAGTGGTACCGGGGAGCTGTTTTTT.

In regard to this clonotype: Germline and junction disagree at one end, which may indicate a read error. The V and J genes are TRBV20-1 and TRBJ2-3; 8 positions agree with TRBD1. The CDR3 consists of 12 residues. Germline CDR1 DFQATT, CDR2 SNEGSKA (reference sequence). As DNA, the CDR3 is TGCAGTGGGGGCAGGGGGCGAAATACCCAGTGTTTT. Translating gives CSGGRGRNTQCF.

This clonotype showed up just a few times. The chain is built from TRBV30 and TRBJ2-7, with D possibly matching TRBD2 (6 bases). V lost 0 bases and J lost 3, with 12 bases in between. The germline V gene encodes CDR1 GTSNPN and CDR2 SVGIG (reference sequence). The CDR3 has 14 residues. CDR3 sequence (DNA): TGTGCCTGGAGTGTGGGTACGGGAGTCTACGAGCAGTACTTC. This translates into CAWSVGTGVYEQYF.

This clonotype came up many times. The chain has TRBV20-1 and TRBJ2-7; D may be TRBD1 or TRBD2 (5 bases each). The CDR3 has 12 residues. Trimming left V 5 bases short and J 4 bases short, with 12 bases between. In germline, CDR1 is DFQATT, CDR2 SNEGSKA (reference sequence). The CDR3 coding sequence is TGCAGTGCTTCGGGGCTATCATACGAGCAGTACTTC. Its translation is CSASGLSYEQYF.

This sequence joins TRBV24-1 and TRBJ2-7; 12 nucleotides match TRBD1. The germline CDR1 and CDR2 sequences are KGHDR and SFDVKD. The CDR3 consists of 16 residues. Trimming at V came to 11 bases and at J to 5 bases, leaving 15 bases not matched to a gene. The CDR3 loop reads CAISPGTGGYRNEQYF. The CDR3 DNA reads TGTGCCATATCCCCCGGGACAGGGGGCTATCGGAACGAGCAGTACTTC.

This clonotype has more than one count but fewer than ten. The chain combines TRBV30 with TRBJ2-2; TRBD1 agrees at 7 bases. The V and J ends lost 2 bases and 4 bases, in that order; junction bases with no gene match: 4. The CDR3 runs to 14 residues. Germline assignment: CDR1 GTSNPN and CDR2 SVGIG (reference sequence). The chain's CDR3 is CAWSFRTGTGELFF. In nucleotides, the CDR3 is TGTGCCTGGAGTTTCCGGACAGGCACCGGGGAGCTGTTTTTT.

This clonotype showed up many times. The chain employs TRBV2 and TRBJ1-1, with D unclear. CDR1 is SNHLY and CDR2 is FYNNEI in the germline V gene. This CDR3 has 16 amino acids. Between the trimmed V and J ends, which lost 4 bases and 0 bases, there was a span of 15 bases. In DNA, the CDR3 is TGTGCCAGCAGTGGGCAGGCCGGAAGACTGAACACTGAAGCTTTCTTT. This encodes CASSGQAGRLNTEAFF.

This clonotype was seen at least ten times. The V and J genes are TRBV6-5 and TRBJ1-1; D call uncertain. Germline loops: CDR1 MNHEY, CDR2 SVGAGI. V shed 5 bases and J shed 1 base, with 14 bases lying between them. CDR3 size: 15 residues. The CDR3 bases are TGTGCCAGCAGTCCGAAGTGGGGAGGGAACACTGAAGCTTTCTTT. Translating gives CASSPKWGGNTEAFF.

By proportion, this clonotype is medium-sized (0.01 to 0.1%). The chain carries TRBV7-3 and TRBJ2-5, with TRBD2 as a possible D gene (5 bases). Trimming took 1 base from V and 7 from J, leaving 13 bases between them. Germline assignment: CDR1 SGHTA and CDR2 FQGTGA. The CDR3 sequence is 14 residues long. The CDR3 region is CASSLNGLAGTQYF. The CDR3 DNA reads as TGTGCCAGCAGCTTAAACGGACTGGCCGGGACCCAGTACTTC.

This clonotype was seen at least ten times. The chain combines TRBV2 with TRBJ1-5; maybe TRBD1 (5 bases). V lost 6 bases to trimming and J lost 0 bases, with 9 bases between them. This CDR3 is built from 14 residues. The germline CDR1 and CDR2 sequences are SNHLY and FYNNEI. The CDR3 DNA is TGTGCCAGCAGGGCGGGGGGTAGCAATCAGCCCCAGCATTTT. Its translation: CASRAGGSNQPQHF. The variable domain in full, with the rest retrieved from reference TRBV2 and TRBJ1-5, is EPEVTQTPSHQVTQMGQEVILRCVPISNHLYFYWYRQILGQKVEFLVSFYNNEISEKSEIFDDQFSVERPDGSNFTLKIRSTKLEDSAMYFCASRAGGSNQPQHFGDGTRLSIL.

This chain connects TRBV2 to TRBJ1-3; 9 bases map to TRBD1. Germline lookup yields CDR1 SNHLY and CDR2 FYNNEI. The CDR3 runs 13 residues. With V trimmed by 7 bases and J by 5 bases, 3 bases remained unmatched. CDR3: CASNTGGRNTIYF. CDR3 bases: TGTGCCAGCAACACAGGGGGCCGAAACACCATATATTTT.

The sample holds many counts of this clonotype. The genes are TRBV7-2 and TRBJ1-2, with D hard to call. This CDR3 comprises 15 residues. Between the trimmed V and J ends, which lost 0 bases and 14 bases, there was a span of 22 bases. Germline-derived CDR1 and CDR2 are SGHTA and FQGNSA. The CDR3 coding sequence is TGTGCCAGCAGCTTAGCGCGACACAACCCGTCGGCGGGAACCTTC. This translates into CASSLARHNPSAGTF.